This is a list of T cell receptor beta chains from one sample in a study of metastatic and nonmetastatic thyroid tumors. TCRdb reprocessed the PCR reads using MiXCR. The profile covers some 30,000 clones, with about 32% appearing a single time and more than 15% taken by the ten largest. The sequenced sample consisted of tumor tissue. These receptors were collected from a female donor with papillary thyroid cancer or a benign thyroid nodule (not recorded which). Some clones in this sample may be carry-over from other donors' samples. Both conserved end residues are part of each CDR3. D genes are given only for firm matches. The size field is filled for only some rows; it gives once, few, many or a size class.

j_gene,v_gene,d_gene,abundance,CDR3nt,CDR3aa
TRBJ1-2,TRBV19,.,.,TGTGCCAGTAGTCCTCAGGGCTTCTATGGCTACACCTTC,CASSPQGFYGYTF
TRBJ2-1,TRBV24-1,TRBD1,many,TGTGCCACCAGTGATTTCGGACAGGGGGATGATGAGCAGTTCTTC,CATSDFGQGDDEQFF
TRBJ1-2,TRBV5-1,.,.,TGCGCCAGCAGCTTGCAAGGTGCTGCGGATGGCTACACCTTC,CASSLQGAADGYTF
TRBJ1-2,TRBV7-2,.,.,TGTGCCAGCAGCTCCTCGGGGGGAAGCTATGGCTACACCTTC,CASSSSGGSYGYTF
TRBJ1-2,TRBV19,.,.,TGTGCCAGTAGTAGACAGGCATATGGCTACACCTTC,CASSRQAYGYTF
TRBJ2-2,TRBV30,.,many,TGTGCCTGGAGTAGAGGGGACGCCGGGGAGCTGTTTTTT,CAWSRGDAGELFF
TRBJ2-7,TRBV6-6,TRBD2,.,TGTGCCAGCAGTTACTCAGGGGAGGGATACGAGCAGTACTTC,CASSYSGEGYEQYF
TRBJ2-7,TRBV2,.,.,TGTGCCAGCAGTGTGGGCAGGGAGTCTTACGAGCAGTACTTC,CASSVGRESYEQYF
TRBJ2-7,TRBV28,TRBD1,.,TGTGCCAGCAGAGGGACAGGGCTCTCCTACGAGCAGTACTTC,CASRGTGLSYEQYF
TRBJ2-7,TRBV10-3,TRBD1,.,TGTGCCACCCGACAGGGCGGCTACGAGCAGTACTTC,CATRQGGYEQYF
TRBJ2-7,TRBV27,TRBD2,few,TGTGCCAGCAGCCCGAGGGGAGCGGGGGGACTCTACGAGCAGTACTTC,CASSPRGAGGLYEQYF
TRBJ1-4,TRBV11-1,TRBD1,.,TGTGCCAGCAGCTTAAGTGGACAGGGTCTACATTTT,CASSLSGQGLHF
TRBJ2-1,TRBV6-5,TRBD2,.,TGTGCCAGCAGTTACGTTCGGGAGGGTAGGCAGTTCTTC,CASSYVREGRQFF
TRBJ1-1,TRBV5-1,.,.,TGCGCCAGCAGCTTGACGGGTGGTGGGACTGAAGCTTTCTTT,CASSLTGGGTEAFF
TRBJ2-6,TRBV11-2,.,.,TGTGCCAGCAGCTTAGGAGTCCCCGGGCTGTGCTCTGGGGCCAACGTCCTGACTTTC,CASSLGVPGLCSGANVLTF
TRBJ2-7,TRBV6-1,.,many,TGTGCCAGCAGTGCCGGACTGGCGTTATACGAGCAGTACTTC,CASSAGLALYEQYF
TRBJ2-7,TRBV20-1,TRBD2,.,TGCAGCCCGGGGCGGGGGGGCCTCTACGAGCAGTACTTC,CSPGRGGLYEQYF
TRBJ1-3,TRBV11-1,TRBD1,.,TGTGCCAGCAGCCCAATGAGACGGGACAGGCGCTCTGGAAACACCATATATTTT,CASSPMRRDRRSGNTIYF
TRBJ1-1,TRBV6-6,TRBD1,.,TGTGCCAGCAGTTACGGGGGACAGCAGAACACTGAAGCTTTCTTT,CASSYGGQQNTEAFF
TRBJ2-1,TRBV15,TRBD2,few,TGTGCCACCAGCAGAGATCTCGGGGGGGAAAATGAGCAGTTCTTC,CATSRDLGGENEQFF
TRBJ2-2,TRBV24-1,.,.,TGTGCCACCAGTGATACCCACAGGAACACCGGGGAGCTGTTTTTT,CATSDTHRNTGELFF
TRBJ2-7,TRBV12-3/TRBV12-4,.,many,TGTGCCAGCAGTTTCGCTTTAACCTACGAGCAGTACTTC,CASSFALTYEQYF
TRBJ2-1,TRBV28,.,few,TGTGCCAGCAGTTTGATCAGGAGCTCCTACAATGAGCAGTTCTTC,CASSLIRSSYNEQFF
TRBJ2-1,TRBV13,.,many,TGTGCCAGCAGTCCCAGAGGGGGGGGCCAGAATGAGCAGTTCTTC,CASSPRGGGQNEQFF
TRBJ1-2,TRBV4-1,TRBD1,.,TGCGCCAGCAGCCAAGAAGGGACAGGGGGATATGGCTACACCTTC,CASSQEGTGGYGYTF
TRBJ2-4,TRBV18,TRBD2,.,TGTGCCAGCTCACCCGCGGGAGACGGAGCCAAAAACATTCAGTACTTC,CASSPAGDGAKNIQYF
TRBJ2-7,TRBV9,.,few,TGTGCCAGCAGCGGGGCCGAGGAGCAGTACTTC,CASSGAEEQYF
TRBJ2-5,TRBV5-1,.,.,TGCGCCAGCAGCTTGGAGGAGGGGACCCAGTACTTC,CASSLEEGTQYF
TRBJ2-3,TRBV7-6,.,.,TGTGCCAGCAGCTTAGCAGATACGCAGTATTTT,CASSLADTQYF
TRBJ2-1,TRBV5-1,.,.,TGCGCCAGCAGCTTAGGCGGACGCACAGATAGTGAGCAGTTCTTC,CASSLGGRTDSEQFF
TRBJ2-7,TRBV10-1,TRBD2,few,TGCGCCAGCAGTGAGATGAAGGGAGGGGACGAGCAGTACTTC,CASSEMKGGDEQYF
TRBJ2-5,TRBV10-3,TRBD1,.,TGTGCCATCAGGGGGACAGGTTCACAAGAGACCCAGTACTTC,CAIRGTGSQETQYF
TRBJ2-1,TRBV7-3,TRBD2,.,TGTGCCAGCAGCTTAATGAGCGGGGCCCAGCAGTTCTTC,CASSLMSGAQQFF
TRBJ2-1,TRBV20-1,TRBD2,.,TGCAGTGCTAGAGGATGGGCGGGAGGTGAGCAGTTCTTC,CSARGWAGGEQFF
TRBJ1-6,TRBV6-1,.,.,TGTGCCAGCACCGCAGGGGCCGTTTCACCCCTCCACTTT,CASTAGAVSPLHF
TRBJ2-5,TRBV5-1,TRBD2,once,TGCGCCAGCAGCTCGACTAGCGGTTATCAAGAGACCCAGTACTTC,CASSSTSGYQETQYF
TRBJ2-1,TRBV9,TRBD2,.,TGTGCCACCTCCCCTCTAGCGGGAGCTACACCTGATGAGCAGTTCTTC,CATSPLAGATPDEQFF
TRBJ2-7,TRBV2,.,.,TGTGCCAGCTTTGAGGCGGCCTACGAGCAGTACTTC,CASFEAAYEQYF
TRBJ2-7,TRBV4-1,.,.,TGCGCCAGCAGCCAAGATTGGGATAGCGGCTCCTACGAGCAGTACTTC,CASSQDWDSGSYEQYF
TRBJ2-5,TRBV6-2/TRBV6-3,TRBD1,few,TGTGCCAGCATTCCGCTGGGCAGGGGGCGAGAGACCCAGTACTTC,CASIPLGRGRETQYF
TRBJ1-1,TRBV11-2,.,.,TGTGCCAGCAGCGAGCAAAGTTTAATGAACACTGAAGCTTTCTTT,CASSEQSLMNTEAFF
TRBJ2-1,TRBV11-1,TRBD2,.,TGTGCCAGCAGCGGACCCGGGAGGGCCTCCTACAATGAGCAGTTCTTC,CASSGPGRASYNEQFF
TRBJ1-2,TRBV6-6,.,few,TGTGCCAGCAGTTACTCGACTGCGGGGGCTGGCTACACCTTC,CASSYSTAGAGYTF
TRBJ1-2,TRBV12-3/TRBV12-4,.,few,TGTGCCAGCAGTCGCGGACAGATTTATGGCTACACCTTC,CASSRGQIYGYTF
TRBJ1-2,TRBV20-1,.,.,TGCAGTGCTAGAGATCGAAGCAACTATGGCTACACCTTC,CSARDRSNYGYTF
TRBJ1-3,TRBV28,TRBD1,.,TGTGCCAGCAGTTCCTTCGACAGGGGATTTATGGGAAACACCATATATTTT,CASSSFDRGFMGNTIYF
TRBJ2-3,TRBV28,.,few,TGTGCCAGCACCCAACTTGGAGGTATCACAGATACGCAGTATTTT,CASTQLGGITDTQYF
TRBJ2-7,TRBV4-2,.,.,TGTGCCAGCAGCCAAGGACAGAATCTCTACGAGCAGTACTTC,CASSQGQNLYEQYF
TRBJ1-2,TRBV6-6,.,.,TGTGCCAGCAGTTACTCGACAGCCTATGGCTACACCTTC,CASSYSTAYGYTF
TRBJ1-5,TRBV7-9,TRBD1,.,TGTGCCAGCAGCTTAGGAGACAGGGTACAGCCCCAGCATTTT,CASSLGDRVQPQHF